This is a list of T cell receptor beta chains from one sample in a study of T cell repertoires in cytomegalovirus infection. Their specific antigens are unknown. TCRdb reprocessed the reads with MiXCR, giving one entry per CDR3 protein. The sample contains 680,000 or so distinct CDR3 sequences, 30% to 40% of which appear only once. The input for sequencing was cultured PBMCs, taken from culture after CMV antigen stimulation. All receptors come from a human donor in good health (CMV status not recorded). Some clones in this sample may be carry-over from other donors' samples. Each CDR3 is given with its conserved first and last residue. Fields, in order: V gene, J gene, clone size, D gene, CDR3 DNA, CDR3 protein. The D gene is left open where the match is weak. Size tells how often a clone was seen (once, few, many) or the class of an expanded clone, and some rows leave it out.

V gene: TRBV29-1; J gene: TRBJ2-3; clone size: NA; D gene: NA; CDR3 DNA: TGCAGCACCCAGTTTGTACCACAGGGCGTTGGCACAGATACGCAGTATTTT; CDR3 protein: CSTQFVPQGVGTDTQYF
V gene: TRBV10-2; J gene: TRBJ2-3; clone size: few; D gene: TRBD2; CDR3 DNA: TGCGCCAGCAGAACCGGGACTAGCGGGAGCTATCGGACTCCAGATACGCAGTATTTT; CDR3 protein: CASRTGTSGSYRTPDTQYF
V gene: TRBV27; J gene: TRBJ2-3; clone size: few; D gene: TRBD2; CDR3 DNA: TGTGCCAGCAGTTTAAGACTAGCGGGGGTAGATACGCAGTATTTT; CDR3 protein: CASSLRLAGVDTQYF
V gene: TRBV7-9; J gene: TRBJ2-5; clone size: NA; D gene: NA; CDR3 DNA: TGTGCCAGCAGCTTAGCGCGGATGGGCGCGGCAAAAGAGACCCAGTACTTC; CDR3 protein: CASSLARMGAAKETQYF
V gene: TRBV12-3/TRBV12-4; J gene: TRBJ2-6; clone size: many; D gene: TRBD2; CDR3 DNA: TGTGCCAGCAGTTCCACTAGCGGGGGGCGGTCTCTATCTGGGGCCAACGTCCTGACTTTC; CDR3 protein: CASSSTSGGRSLSGANVLTF
V gene: TRBV4-3; J gene: TRBJ1-2; clone size: NA; D gene: NA; CDR3 DNA: TGCGCCAGCAGCCCGCGCGGCGGCTACACCTTC; CDR3 protein: CASSPRGGYTF
V gene: TRBV15; J gene: TRBJ2-5; clone size: NA; D gene: TRBD1; CDR3 DNA: TGTGCCACCAGCAGAGGGACAGGGGGCCTTGAGACCCAGTACTTC; CDR3 protein: CATSRGTGGLETQYF
V gene: TRBV7-2; J gene: TRBJ2-1; clone size: few; D gene: TRBD2; CDR3 DNA: TGTGCCAGCAGCTTAGCGACGGGACTAGCGGGAGTGATTGAGCAGTTCTTC; CDR3 protein: CASSLATGLAGVIEQFF
V gene: TRBV7-4; J gene: TRBJ1-1; clone size: few; D gene: NA; CDR3 DNA: TGTGCCAGCAACCGGGACACATCAAGGACTGAAGCTTTCTTT; CDR3 protein: CASNRDTSRTEAFF
V gene: TRBV7-2; J gene: TRBJ2-3; clone size: many; D gene: TRBD2; CDR3 DNA: TGTGCCAGCAGCTCCCGACTAGCGGGGTCCACAGATACGCAGTATTTT; CDR3 protein: CASSSRLAGSTDTQYF
V gene: TRBV4-1; J gene: TRBJ2-2; clone size: NA; D gene: NA; CDR3 DNA: TGCGCCAGCAGCCACCCCGCGGGGACCGGGGAGCTGTTTTTT; CDR3 protein: CASSHPAGTGELFF
V gene: TRBV20-1; J gene: TRBJ2-5; clone size: NA; D gene: NA; CDR3 DNA: TGCAGTGCCTTAGACCCCTGGGAGACCCAGTACTTC; CDR3 protein: CSALDPWETQYF
V gene: TRBV7-2; J gene: TRBJ2-1; clone size: NA; D gene: TRBD2; CDR3 DNA: TGTGCCAGCAGCTGGTCTAGCGGGAGGGCCTTCTACAATGAGCAGTTCTTC; CDR3 protein: CASSWSSGRAFYNEQFF
V gene: TRBV28; J gene: TRBJ1-1; clone size: NA; D gene: NA; CDR3 DNA: TGTGCCAGCAGTCCAGGATCGTCTCGATCCACTGAAGCTTTCTTT; CDR3 protein: CASSPGSSRSTEAFF
V gene: TRBV7-6; J gene: TRBJ2-7; clone size: many; D gene: NA; CDR3 DNA: TGTGCCAGCAGCTTACTTGGGGGCGAGCAGTACTTC; CDR3 protein: CASSLLGGEQYF
V gene: TRBV6-1; J gene: TRBJ2-5; clone size: NA; D gene: NA; CDR3 DNA: TGTGCCAGCAGCCCTATGATGCAAGAGACCCAGTACTTC; CDR3 protein: CASSPMMQETQYF
V gene: TRBV20-1; J gene: TRBJ1-3; clone size: few; D gene: NA; CDR3 DNA: TGCAGTGCTGGGAGGGGTTCTGGAAACACCATATATTTT; CDR3 protein: CSAGRGSGNTIYF
V gene: TRBV7-2; J gene: TRBJ1-1; clone size: many; D gene: NA; CDR3 DNA: TGTGCCAGCAGCTTAGAAGTGAGCACTGAAGCTTTCTTT; CDR3 protein: CASSLEVSTEAFF
V gene: TRBV20-1; J gene: TRBJ1-1; clone size: NA; D gene: NA; CDR3 DNA: TGCAGTGCTAGAGATTGGGGGCTTGGGGGCACTGAAGCTTTCTTT; CDR3 protein: CSARDWGLGGTEAFF
V gene: TRBV10-3; J gene: TRBJ2-3; clone size: NA; D gene: NA; CDR3 DNA: TGTGCCTTCAGTGACCCGTCCGATTTGACGCAGTATTTT; CDR3 protein: CAFSDPSDLTQYF
V gene: TRBV7-2; J gene: TRBJ2-1; clone size: few; D gene: TRBD2; CDR3 DNA: TGTGCCAGCAGCTCCACAGAAGCGGGAGGTTGGTTCTTC; CDR3 protein: CASSSTEAGGWFF
V gene: TRBV5-1; J gene: TRBJ2-5; clone size: NA; D gene: NA; CDR3 DNA: TGCGCCAGCAGCTTGGTACTTGGAACCCAAGAGACCCAGTACTTC; CDR3 protein: CASSLVLGTQETQYF